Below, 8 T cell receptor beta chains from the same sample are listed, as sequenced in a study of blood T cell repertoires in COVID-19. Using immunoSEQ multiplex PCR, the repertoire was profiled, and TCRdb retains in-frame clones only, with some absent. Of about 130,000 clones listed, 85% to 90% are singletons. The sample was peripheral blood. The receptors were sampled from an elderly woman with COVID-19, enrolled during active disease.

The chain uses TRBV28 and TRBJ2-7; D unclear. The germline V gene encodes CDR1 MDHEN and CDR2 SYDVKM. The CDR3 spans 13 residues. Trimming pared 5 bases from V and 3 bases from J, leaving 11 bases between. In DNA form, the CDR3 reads TGTGCCAGCAGTATTGCGGTCTTCTACGAGCAGTACTTC. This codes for CASSIAVFYEQYF.

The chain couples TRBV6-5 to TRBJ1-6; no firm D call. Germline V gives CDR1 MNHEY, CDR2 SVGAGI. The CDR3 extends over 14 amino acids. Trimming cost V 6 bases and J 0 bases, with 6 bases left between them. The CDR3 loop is CASRGSSYNSPLHF. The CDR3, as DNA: TGTGCCAGCAGGGGGAGCTCCTATAATTCACCCCTCCACTTT.

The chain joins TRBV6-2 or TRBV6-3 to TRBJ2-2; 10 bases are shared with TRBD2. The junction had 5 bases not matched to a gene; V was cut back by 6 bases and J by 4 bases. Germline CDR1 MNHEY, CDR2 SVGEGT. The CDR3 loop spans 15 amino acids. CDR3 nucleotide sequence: TGTGCCAGCAGCGGAGGACTAGCGGTCACCGGGGAGCTGTTTTTT. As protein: CASSGGLAVTGELFF.

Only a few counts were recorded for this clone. This CDR3 is CASSLGQLGSPLHF. The CDR3 DNA follows: TGCGCCAGCAGCCTGGGACAGTTAGGTTCACCCCTCCACTTT. The chain uses TRBV5-1 and TRBJ1-6, with 7 positions matching TRBD1. J was trimmed by 9 bases and V by 4 bases; bases with no gene match: 7. In germline, CDR1 is SGHRS, CDR2 YFSETQ. This CDR3 comprises 14 residues.

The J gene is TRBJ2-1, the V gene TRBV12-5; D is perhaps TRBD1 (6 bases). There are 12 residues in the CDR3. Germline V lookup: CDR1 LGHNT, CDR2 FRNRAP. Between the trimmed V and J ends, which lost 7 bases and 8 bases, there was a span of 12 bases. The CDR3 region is CASAGARDEQFF. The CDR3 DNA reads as TGTGCTAGTGCAGGGGCGCGGGATGAGCAGTTCTTC.

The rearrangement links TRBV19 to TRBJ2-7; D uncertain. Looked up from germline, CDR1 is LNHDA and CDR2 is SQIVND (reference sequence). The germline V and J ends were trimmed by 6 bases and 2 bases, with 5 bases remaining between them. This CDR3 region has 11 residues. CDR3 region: CASRPAYEQYF. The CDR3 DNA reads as TGTGCCAGTAGGCCGGCCTACGAGCAGTACTTC.

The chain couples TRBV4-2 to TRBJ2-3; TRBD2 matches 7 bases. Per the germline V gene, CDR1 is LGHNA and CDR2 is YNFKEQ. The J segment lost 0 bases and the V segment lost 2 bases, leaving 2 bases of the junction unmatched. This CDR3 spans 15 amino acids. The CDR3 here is CASSQQAGSTDTQYF. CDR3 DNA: TGTGCCAGCAGCCAACAAGCGGGAAGCACAGATACGCAGTATTTT.

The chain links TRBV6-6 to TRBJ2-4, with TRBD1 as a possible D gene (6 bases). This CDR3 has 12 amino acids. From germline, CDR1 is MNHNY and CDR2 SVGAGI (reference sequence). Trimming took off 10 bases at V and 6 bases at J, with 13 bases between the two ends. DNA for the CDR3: TGTGCCACCGGGACATTTCGAAACATTCAGTACTTC. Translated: CATGTFRNIQYF.